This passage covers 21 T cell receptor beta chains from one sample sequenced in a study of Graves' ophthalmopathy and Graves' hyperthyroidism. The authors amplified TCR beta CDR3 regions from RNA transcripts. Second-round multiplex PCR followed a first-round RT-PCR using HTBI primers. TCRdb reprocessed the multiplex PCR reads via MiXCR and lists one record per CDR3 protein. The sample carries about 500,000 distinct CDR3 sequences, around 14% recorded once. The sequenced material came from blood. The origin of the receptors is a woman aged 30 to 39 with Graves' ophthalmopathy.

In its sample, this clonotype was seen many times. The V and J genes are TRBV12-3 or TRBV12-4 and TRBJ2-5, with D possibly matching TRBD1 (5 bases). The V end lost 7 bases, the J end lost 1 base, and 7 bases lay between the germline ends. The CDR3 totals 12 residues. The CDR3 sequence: CASTDSQETQYF. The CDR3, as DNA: TGTGCCAGCACCGACAGCCAAGAGACCCAGTACTTC.

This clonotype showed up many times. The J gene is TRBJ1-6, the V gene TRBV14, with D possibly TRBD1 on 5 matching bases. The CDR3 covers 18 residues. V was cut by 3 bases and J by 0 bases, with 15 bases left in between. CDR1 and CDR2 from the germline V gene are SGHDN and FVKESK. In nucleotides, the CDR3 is TGTGCCAGCAGCCAGGGGCACAGGCGCAGCTCCTATAATTCACCCCTCCACTTT. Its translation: CASSQGHRRSSYNSPLHF. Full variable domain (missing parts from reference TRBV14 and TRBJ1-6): EAGVTQFPSHSVIEKGQTVTLRCDPISGHDNLYWYRRVMGKEIKFLLHFVKESKQDESGMPNNRFLAERTGGTYSTLKVQPAELEDSGVYFCASSQGHRRSSYNSPLHFGNGTRLTVT.

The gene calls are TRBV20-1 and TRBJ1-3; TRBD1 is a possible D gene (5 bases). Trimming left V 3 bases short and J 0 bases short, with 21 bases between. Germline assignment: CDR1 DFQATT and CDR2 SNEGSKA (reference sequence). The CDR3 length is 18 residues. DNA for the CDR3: TGCAGTGCTAGGTCCACGGGGGACCTGAAGGACTCTGGAAACACCATATATTTT. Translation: CSARSTGDLKDSGNTIYF.

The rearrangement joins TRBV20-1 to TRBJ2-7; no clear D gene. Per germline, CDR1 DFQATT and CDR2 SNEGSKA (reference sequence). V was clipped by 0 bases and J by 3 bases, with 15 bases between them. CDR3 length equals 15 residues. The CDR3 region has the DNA TGCAGTGCTAGAGACGGTGGACGCGGCGACTACGAGCAGTACTTC. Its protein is CSARDGGRGDYEQYF.

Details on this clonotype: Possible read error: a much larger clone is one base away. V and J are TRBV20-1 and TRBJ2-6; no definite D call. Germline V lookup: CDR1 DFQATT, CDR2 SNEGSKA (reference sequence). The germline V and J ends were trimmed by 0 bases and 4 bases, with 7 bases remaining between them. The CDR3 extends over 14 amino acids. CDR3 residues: CSARDPPGANVLTF. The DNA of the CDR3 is TGCAGTGCTAGAGACCCCCCGGGGGCCAACGTCCTGACTTTC.

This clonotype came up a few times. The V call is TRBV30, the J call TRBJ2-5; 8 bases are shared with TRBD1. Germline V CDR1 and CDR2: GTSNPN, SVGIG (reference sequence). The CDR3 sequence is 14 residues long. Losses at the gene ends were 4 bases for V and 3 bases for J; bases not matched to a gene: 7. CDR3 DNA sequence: TGTGCCTGGACCCTCGGGACAGGCAAAGAGACCCAGTACTTC. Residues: CAWTLGTGKETQYF.

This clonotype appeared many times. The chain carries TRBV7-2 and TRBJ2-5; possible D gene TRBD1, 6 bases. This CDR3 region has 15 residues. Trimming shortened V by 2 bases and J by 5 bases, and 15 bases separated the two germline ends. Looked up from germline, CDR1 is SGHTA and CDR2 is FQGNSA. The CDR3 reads CASSLIDRWAETQYF. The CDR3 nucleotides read TGTGCCAGCAGCTTAATAGACAGGTGGGCGGAGACCCAGTACTTC. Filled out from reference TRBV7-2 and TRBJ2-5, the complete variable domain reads GAGVSQSPSNKVTEKGKDVELRCDPISGHTALYWYRQSLGQGLEFLIYFQGNSAPDKSGLPSDRFSAERTGGSVSTLTIQRTQQEDSAVYLCASSLIDRWAETQYFGPGTRLLVL.

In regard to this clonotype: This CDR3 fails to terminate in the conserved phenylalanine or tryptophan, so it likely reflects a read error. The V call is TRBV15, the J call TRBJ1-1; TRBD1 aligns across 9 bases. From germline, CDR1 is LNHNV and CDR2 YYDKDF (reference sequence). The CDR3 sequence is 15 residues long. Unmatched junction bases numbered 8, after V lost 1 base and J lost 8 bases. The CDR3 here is CATSRGQGVGEEAFS. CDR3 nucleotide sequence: TGTGCCACCAGCAGAGGACAGGGGGTAGGAGAGGAAGCTTTCTCT.

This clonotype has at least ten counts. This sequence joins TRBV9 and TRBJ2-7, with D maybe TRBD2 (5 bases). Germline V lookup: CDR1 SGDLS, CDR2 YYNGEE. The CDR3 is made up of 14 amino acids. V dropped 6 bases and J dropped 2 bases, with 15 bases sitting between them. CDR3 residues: CASTEGARAYEQYF. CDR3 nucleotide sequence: TGTGCCAGCACCGAGGGAGCGCGAGCCTACGAGCAGTACTTC.

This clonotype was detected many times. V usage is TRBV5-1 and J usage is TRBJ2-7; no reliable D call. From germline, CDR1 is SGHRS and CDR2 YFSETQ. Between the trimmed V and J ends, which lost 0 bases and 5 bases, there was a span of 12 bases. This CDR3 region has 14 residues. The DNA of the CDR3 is TGCGCCAGCAGCTTGGGAAGGACCAGAAACGAGCAGTACTTC. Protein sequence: CASSLGRTRNEQYF. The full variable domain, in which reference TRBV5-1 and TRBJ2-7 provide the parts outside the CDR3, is KAGVTQTPRYLIKTRGQQVTLSCSPISGHRSVSWYQQTPGQGLQFLFEYFSETQRNKGNFPGRFSGRQFSNSRSEMNVSTLELGDSALYLCASSLGRTRNEQYFGPGTRLTVT.

The CDR3 nucleotides read TGTGCCTGGAGTGGACGACAGTTTGAAGCTTTCTTT. Translation: CAWSGRQFEAFF. V gene TRBV30 combines with J gene TRBJ1-1; D possibly corresponds to TRBD1 (5 bases). The CDR3 is 12 residues long. In germline, CDR1 is GTSNPN, CDR2 SVGIG (reference sequence). V was cut by 1 base and J by 7 bases, with 10 bases left in between.

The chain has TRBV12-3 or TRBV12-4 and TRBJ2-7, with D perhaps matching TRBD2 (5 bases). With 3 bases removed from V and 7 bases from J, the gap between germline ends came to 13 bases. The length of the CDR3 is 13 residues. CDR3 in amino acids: CASSFQTTGEQYF. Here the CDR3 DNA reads TGTGCCAGCAGTTTTCAGACGACGGGGGAGCAGTACTTC.

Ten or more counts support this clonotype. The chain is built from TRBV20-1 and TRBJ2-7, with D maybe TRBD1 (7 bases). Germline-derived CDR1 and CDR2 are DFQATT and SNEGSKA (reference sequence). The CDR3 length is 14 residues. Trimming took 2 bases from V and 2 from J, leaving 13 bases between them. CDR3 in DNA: TGCAGTGCTAGAATGGAGGGGGCTGCCTACGAGCAGTACTTC. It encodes CSARMEGAAYEQYF.

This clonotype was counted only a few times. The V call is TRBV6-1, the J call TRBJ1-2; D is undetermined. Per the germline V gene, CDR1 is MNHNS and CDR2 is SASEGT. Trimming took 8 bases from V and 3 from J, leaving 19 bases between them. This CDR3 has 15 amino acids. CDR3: CASCRPSRADYGYTF. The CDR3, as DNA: TGTGCCAGCTGCCGGCCCTCCCGGGCGGACTATGGCTACACCTTC.

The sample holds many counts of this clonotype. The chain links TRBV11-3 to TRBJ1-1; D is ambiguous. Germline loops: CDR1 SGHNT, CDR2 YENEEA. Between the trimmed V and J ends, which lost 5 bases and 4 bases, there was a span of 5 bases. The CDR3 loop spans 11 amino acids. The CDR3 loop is CASSIITEAFF. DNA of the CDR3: TGTGCCAGCAGCATAATCACTGAAGCTTTCTTT.

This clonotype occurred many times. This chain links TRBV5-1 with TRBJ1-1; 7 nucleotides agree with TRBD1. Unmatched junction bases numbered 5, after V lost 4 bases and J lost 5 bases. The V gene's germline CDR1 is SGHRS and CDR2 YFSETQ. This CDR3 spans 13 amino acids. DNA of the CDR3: TGCGCCAGCAGCGCACAGGGGATTACTGAAGCTTTCTTT. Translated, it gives CASSAQGITEAFF.

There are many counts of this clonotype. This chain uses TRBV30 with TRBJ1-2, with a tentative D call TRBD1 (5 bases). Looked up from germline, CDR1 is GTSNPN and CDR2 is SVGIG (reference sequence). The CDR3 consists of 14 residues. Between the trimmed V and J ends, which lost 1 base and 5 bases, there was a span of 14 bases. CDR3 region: CAWSGGFDRYGYTF. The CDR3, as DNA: TGTGCCTGGAGTGGGGGGTTCGATCGGTATGGCTACACCTTC.

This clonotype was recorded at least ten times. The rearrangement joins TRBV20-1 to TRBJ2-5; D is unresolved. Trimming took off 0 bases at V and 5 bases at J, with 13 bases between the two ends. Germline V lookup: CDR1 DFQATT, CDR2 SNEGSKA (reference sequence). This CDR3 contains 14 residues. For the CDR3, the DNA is TGCAGTGCTAGAGATTGGACCCCACGGGAGACCCAGTACTTC. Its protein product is CSARDWTPRETQYF.

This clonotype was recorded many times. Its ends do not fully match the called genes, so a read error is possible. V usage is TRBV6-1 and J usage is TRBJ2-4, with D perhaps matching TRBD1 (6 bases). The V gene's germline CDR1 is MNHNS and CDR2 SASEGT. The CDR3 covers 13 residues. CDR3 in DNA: TGTGCCAGCAGCCCAGGGGATTGGAACATTAAGTACTTC. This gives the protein CASSPGDWNIKYF.

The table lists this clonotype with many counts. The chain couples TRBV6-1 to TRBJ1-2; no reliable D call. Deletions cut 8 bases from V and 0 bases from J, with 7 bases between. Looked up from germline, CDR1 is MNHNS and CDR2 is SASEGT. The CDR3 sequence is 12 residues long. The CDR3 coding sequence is TGTGCCAGCGGATCCTCTAACTATGGCTACACCTTC. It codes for CASGSSNYGYTF.

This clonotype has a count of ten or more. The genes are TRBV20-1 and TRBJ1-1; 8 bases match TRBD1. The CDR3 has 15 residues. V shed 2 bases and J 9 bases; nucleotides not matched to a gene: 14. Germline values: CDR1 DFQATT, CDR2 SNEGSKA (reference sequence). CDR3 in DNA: TGCAGTGCTAGACCCTCGCGGGACCGCAGGGGGCAAGCTTTCTTT. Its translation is CSARPSRDRRGQAFF.